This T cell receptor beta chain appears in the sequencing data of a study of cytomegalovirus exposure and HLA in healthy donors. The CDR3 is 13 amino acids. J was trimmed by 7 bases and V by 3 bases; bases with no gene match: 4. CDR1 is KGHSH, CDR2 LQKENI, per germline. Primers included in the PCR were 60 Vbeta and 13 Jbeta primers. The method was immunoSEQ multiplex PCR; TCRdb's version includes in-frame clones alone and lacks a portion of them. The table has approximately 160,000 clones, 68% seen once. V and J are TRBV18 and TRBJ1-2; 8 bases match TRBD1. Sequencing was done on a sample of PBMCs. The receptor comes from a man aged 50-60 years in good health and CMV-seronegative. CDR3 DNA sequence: TGTGCCAGCTCACCCCAGGGGGCGCCTGGCTACACCTTC. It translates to CASSPQGAPGYTF.